This T cell receptor (beta chain) derives from a study of shared clonotypes between healthy human individuals. Donors included only healthy HIV-negative adults lacking recent acute infections or vaccinations. Assay: immunoSEQ multiplex PCR; the TCRdb copy retains only in-frame clones and omits some. Here the sample spans roughly 1 million clones, 75% to 85% being singletons. The germline V gene encodes CDR1 WSHSY and CDR2 SAAADI. Trimming cost V 3 bases and J 2 bases, with 9 bases left between them. The CDR3 covers 14 residues. The sample comprised memory CD4+ T cells from PBMCs. Subset noted: CD45RA-negative fraction. The V call is TRBV10-2, the J call TRBJ2-3; D remains ambiguous. This TCR derives from a man between 18 and 29 years old in good health. Some clones in this sample may be carry-over from other donors' samples. The CDR3 sequence is CASSDGRSTDTQYF. CDR3 DNA: TGCGCCAGCAGTGACGGGCGTTCCACAGATACGCAGTATTTT.